One and the same sample provided the 27 T cell receptor beta chains below, sequenced in a study of cytomegalovirus exposure and HLA in healthy donors (dated by TCRdb to about 2017). Library method: the immunoSEQ multiplex PCR assay. A mixture of 60 forward primers for TCR Vbeta segments and 13 reverse primers for TCR Jbeta segments was used in the multiplex PCR. This immuneACCESS table, as held by TCRdb, lists in-frame sequences with V and J called but not all clones. Of the missing ones, under half trace to an unresolved V gene in checked studies; the others have no known cause. Present in this sample are approximately 160,000 clones, roughly 80% of which were seen just once. The leading ten clones occupy under 5% of the sample. Sequencing was carried out using PBMCs. These receptors all stem from a woman in her forties or fifties in good health and CMV-seropositive.

The table lists this clone with a count of one. The chain recombines TRBV27 with TRBJ2-1, with a weak D call TRBD1 (5 bases). CDR1 MNHEY and CDR2 SMNVEV come from the germline V gene (reference sequence). This CDR3 has 13 amino acids. V shed 2 bases and J shed 7 bases, with 9 bases lying between them. CDR3 in DNA: TGTGCCAGCAGTTTAGGCAGGGCAAATGAGCAGTTCTTC. Protein product: CASSLGRANEQFF.

Here the CDR3 reads CASSLAGGSEQYF. Written as DNA, the CDR3 is TGTGCCAGCAGCTTAGCAGGGGGAAGCGAGCAGTACTTC. The rearrangement joins TRBV7-9 to TRBJ2-7; weak D call: TRBD1 (6 bases). Germline CDR1 and CDR2: SEHNR and FQNEAQ (reference sequence). Trimming removed 0 bases at V and 6 bases at J, with 9 bases between. The CDR3 runs 13 residues.

The rearrangement uses TRBV2 and TRBJ1-5, with 8 bases matching TRBD1. This CDR3 spans 15 amino acids. Germline V CDR1 and CDR2: SNHLY, FYNNEI. J lost 6 bases, V lost 2 bases, and 6 bases had no gene match. The chain's CDR3 is CASSESGTGSQPQHF. The CDR3, as DNA: TGTGCCAGCAGTGAAAGTGGGACAGGCAGTCAGCCCCAGCATTTT.

V and J are TRBV28 and TRBJ2-3; TRBD2 aligns across 7 bases. Looked up from germline, CDR1 is MDHEN and CDR2 is SYDVKM. Unmatched junction bases numbered 7, after V lost 3 bases and J lost 1 base. The CDR3 covers 16 residues. The DNA of the CDR3 is TGTGCCAGCAGTTTGGCGGGAGTATTGGGCACAGATACGCAGTATTTT. Encoded protein: CASSLAGVLGTDTQYF. Using reference TRBV28 and TRBJ2-3 for the parts outside the CDR3, the full variable domain is DVKVTQSSRYLVKRTGEKVFLECVQDMDHENMFWYRQDPGLGLRLIYFSYDVKMKEKGDIPEGYSVSREKKERFSLILESASTNQTSMYLCASSLAGVLGTDTQYFGPGTRLTVL.

The table lists this clone with a few counts. CDR3 region: CASSLLPGGLPSPLHF. CDR3 sequence (DNA): TGTGCCAGCAGCTTATTACCAGGAGGGCTGCCTTCACCCCTCCACTTT. The rearrangement links TRBV11-2 to TRBJ1-6, with D uncertain. Germline CDR1 and CDR2: SGHAT and FQNNGV. The germline V and J ends were trimmed by 2 bases and 9 bases, with 17 bases remaining between them. The CDR3 spans 16 residues.

V usage is TRBV5-4 and J usage is TRBJ1-1, with D possibly matching TRBD1 (6 bases). The CDR3 loop spans 13 amino acids. Per the germline V gene, CDR1 is SGHNT and CDR2 is YYREEE (reference sequence). Trimming left V 4 bases short and J 7 bases short, with 14 bases between. DNA of the CDR3: TGTGCCAGCAGCGGCACGGACAGAGATGAAGCTTTCTTT. Translating it yields CASSGTDRDEAFF.

This clone was counted only a few times. The chain couples TRBV7-9 to TRBJ2-3; perhaps TRBD1 as D (5 bases). Germline V gives CDR1 SEHNR, CDR2 FQNEAQ (reference sequence). The germline V and J ends were trimmed by 4 bases and 0 bases, with 11 bases remaining between them. The CDR3 covers 15 residues. The CDR3 nucleotides are TGTGCCAGCAGCTCGACAGTCTCTAGCACAGATACGCAGTATTTT. Its protein product is CASSSTVSSTDTQYF.

CDR3: CASSPTEQGMSEAFF. CDR3 nucleotides: TGTGCCAGCAGCCCTACGGAGCAGGGGATGTCTGAAGCTTTCTTT. The chain combines TRBV6-5 with TRBJ1-1; D may be TRBD1 (6 bases). The CDR3 has 15 amino acids. V was clipped by 6 bases and J by 6 bases, with 20 bases between them. Germline V CDR1 and CDR2: MNHEY, SVGAGI.

The chain employs TRBV5-1 and TRBJ2-7, with 10 bases lining up with TRBD1. V dropped 0 bases and J dropped 4; count of bases not matched to a gene: 1. This CDR3 has 14 residues. CDR1 SGHRS and CDR2 YFSETQ come from the germline V gene. This CDR3 reads CASSLGQGAYEQYF. DNA for the CDR3: TGCGCCAGCAGCTTGGGACAGGGGGCTTACGAGCAGTACTTC.

The chain is built from TRBV5-1 and TRBJ2-7, with 7 bases fitting TRBD1. V shed 5 bases and J 2 bases; nucleotides not matched to a gene: 7. Germline loops: CDR1 SGHRS, CDR2 YFSETQ. This CDR3 is built from 14 residues. The CDR3 here is CASRSQGEPYEQYF. The CDR3 DNA reads as TGCGCCAGCAGATCGCAGGGGGAACCCTACGAGCAGTACTTC.

V is TRBV15 and J is TRBJ2-7, with TRBD1 identical over 7 bases. V was pared by 8 bases and J by 5 bases, with 15 bases of the junction left unmatched. The CDR3 has 15 amino acids. Germline CDR1 reads LNHNV; CDR2 reads YYDKDF (reference sequence). The CDR3 coding sequence is TGTGCCACCGCGAGTGGTGGGACAGAGGTCCACGAGCAGTACTTC. This translates into CATASGGTEVHEQYF.

This chain connects TRBV7-2 to TRBJ2-2; 8 nucleotides match TRBD2. Trimming removed 1 base from V and 4 bases from J; junction bases left unmatched: 5. The CDR3 has 16 residues. Germline V CDR1 and CDR2: SGHTA, FQGNSA. The CDR3 bases are TGTGCCAGCAGCTTAGTCCCTAGCGGGTTCACCGGGGAGCTGTTTTTT. It is translated as CASSLVPSGFTGELFF.

This chain connects TRBV14 to TRBJ2-3, with TRBD1 as a possible D gene (5 bases). Germline assignment: CDR1 SGHDN and CDR2 FVKESK. V gave up 2 bases and J gave up 0 bases, with 9 bases separating them. This CDR3 contains 15 residues. The CDR3 sequence: CASSQWGLSTDTQYF. CDR3 in DNA: TGTGCCAGCAGCCAATGGGGCCTTAGCACAGATACGCAGTATTTT. The whole variable domain, filled in from reference TRBV14 and TRBJ2-3, reads EAGVTQFPSHSVIEKGQTVTLRCDPISGHDNLYWYRRVMGKEIKFLLHFVKESKQDESGMPNNRFLAERTGGTYSTLKVQPAELEDSGVYFCASSQWGLSTDTQYFGPGTRLTVL.

This clone occurred a few times. J is TRBJ2-5 and V is TRBV27; TRBD2 matches at 10 bases. The ends lost 0 bases at V and 7 bases at J; junction bases unmatched: 11. Per germline, CDR1 MNHEY and CDR2 SMNVEV (reference sequence). The CDR3 is 17 residues long. Here the CDR3 reads CASSLSPRLAGTGTQYF. CDR3 sequence (DNA): TGTGCCAGCAGTTTATCGCCTCGACTAGCGGGTACAGGGACCCAGTACTTC.

This clone appeared once. The CDR3 is CASSFSGGNYEQYF. In DNA form, the CDR3 reads TGTGCCAGCAGCTTCAGCGGGGGGAACTACGAGCAGTACTTC. The chain uses TRBV7-2 and TRBJ2-7; 9 bases fit TRBD2. Trimming cost V 3 bases and J 3 bases; bases outside gene matches: 3. Germline V gene lookup returns CDR1 SGHTA and CDR2 FQGNSA. CDR3 size: 14 residues.

The count of this clone is one. V usage is TRBV7-8 and J usage is TRBJ2-7; D call uncertain. This CDR3 has 12 residues. Germline V gene lookup returns CDR1 SGHVS and CDR2 FQNEAQ. Trimming shortened V by 1 base and J by 3 bases, and 4 bases separated the two germline ends. CDR3 region: CASSLVDYEQYF. CDR3 bases: TGTGCCAGCAGCTTAGTAGACTACGAGCAGTACTTC.

The rearrangement links TRBV28 to TRBJ1-2, with D maybe TRBD1 (6 bases). Germline V lookup: CDR1 MDHEN, CDR2 SYDVKM. The CDR3 covers 14 residues. The ends were cut back, 8 bases at V and 2 bases at J, with 15 bases in the middle. CDR3 in amino acids: CASAFGTRNYGYTF. The CDR3 DNA reads TGTGCCAGCGCTTTCGGGACACGCAACTATGGCTACACCTTC.

This clone was seen only once. The gene calls are TRBV6-5 and TRBJ2-1; 7 nucleotides agree with TRBD2. The CDR3 runs to 14 residues. J gave up 3 bases and V 2 bases, and 1 base lay outside the gene matches. The V gene's germline CDR1 is MNHEY and CDR2 SVGAGI. The CDR3 region has the DNA TGTGCCAGCAGTTACGCTAGCGGCTACAATGAGCAGTTCTTC. It translates to CASSYASGYNEQFF.

The rearrangement uses TRBV10-3 and TRBJ2-2, with TRBD2 identical over 14 bases. V trimming: 2 bases; J trimming: 4 bases; junction bases outside the gene matches: 3. From germline, CDR1 is ENHRY and CDR2 SYGVKD. This CDR3 has 17 residues. DNA for the CDR3: TGTGCCATCAGTGAGGGGACTAGCGGGAGAGGCACCGGGGAGCTGTTTTTT. This gives the protein CAISEGTSGRGTGELFF.

The chain is built from TRBV15 and TRBJ2-1; 8 nucleotides agree with TRBD2. The germline V gene has CDR1 LNHNV and CDR2 YYDKDF (reference sequence). The CDR3 runs to 17 residues. The junction had 13 bases not matched to a gene; V was cut back by 0 bases and J by 9 bases. CDR3 residues: CATSREARLARGGEQFF. CDR3 DNA: TGTGCCACCAGCAGAGAAGCTCGACTAGCGCGAGGGGGTGAGCAGTTCTTC.

This sequence joins TRBV5-6 and TRBJ2-7; 8 bases fit TRBD2. CDR1 is SGHDT, CDR2 YYEEEE, per germline. The CDR3 loop spans 15 amino acids. With V trimmed by 4 bases and J by 3 bases, 9 bases remained unmatched. This CDR3 is CASSPGLAPNYEQYF. CDR3 sequence (DNA): TGTGCCAGCAGCCCCGGACTAGCCCCCAACTACGAGCAGTACTTC.

The CDR3 loop reads CSVSSGGRSSYEQYF. The CDR3 nucleotides read TGCAGCGTTTCCTCTGGGGGGAGAAGCTCCTACGAGCAGTACTTC. This chain joins TRBV29-1 and TRBJ2-7, with D tentatively TRBD2 (6 bases). Germline CDR1 reads SQVTM; CDR2 reads ANQGSEA. V lost 5 bases to trimming and J lost 0 bases, with 17 bases between them. The CDR3 length is 15 residues.

CDR3 amino acids: CASSLGLAGVAYNEQFF. DNA of the CDR3: TGTGCCAGCAGCTTAGGACTAGCGGGGGTAGCGTACAATGAGCAGTTCTTC. V usage is TRBV7-8 and J usage is TRBJ2-1, with 12 bases aligning to TRBD2. Trimming removed 1 base from V and 4 bases from J; junction bases left unmatched: 5. From germline, CDR1 is SGHVS and CDR2 FQNEAQ. The CDR3 runs 17 residues. Full variable domain (missing parts from reference TRBV7-8 and TRBJ2-1): GAGVSQSPRYKVAKRGQDVALRCDPISGHVSLFWYQQALGQGPEFLTYFQNEAQLDKSGLPSDRFFAERPEGSVSTLKIQRTQQEDSAVYLCASSLGLAGVAYNEQFFGPGTRLTVL.

This chain joins TRBV18 and TRBJ2-7; weak D call: TRBD2 (5 bases). The CDR3 totals 12 residues. Germline-derived CDR1 and CDR2 are KGHSH and LQKENI. V lost 1 base, J lost 7 bases, and 8 bases lay in between. Written as DNA, the CDR3 is TGTGCCAGCTCACCACAATCGGGGGAGCAGTACTTC. Translation: CASSPQSGEQYF.

This chain uses TRBV13 with TRBJ2-2; 9 bases are shared with TRBD2. Germline V gene lookup returns CDR1 PRHDT and CDR2 FYEKMQ (reference sequence). The CDR3 contains 16 residues. The V gene end was trimmed by 6 bases and the J gene end by 0 bases; junction bases not matched to a gene: 5. The CDR3 region has the DNA TGTGCCAGCAGTTCCGGACTAGCGACGAACACCGGGGAGCTGTTTTTT. Its protein product is CASSSGLATNTGELFF.

The chain couples TRBV13 to TRBJ2-1, with 9 bases aligning to TRBD2. This CDR3 has 13 amino acids. After removal of 8 bases from V and 5 bases from J, the junction contained 4 bases not matched to a gene. CDR1 and CDR2 from the germline V gene are PRHDT and FYEKMQ (reference sequence). The CDR3 DNA reads TGTGCCAGCTCTGGCGGGAGGGACAATGAGCAGTTCTTC. Translating gives CASSGGRDNEQFF.

V usage is TRBV29-1 and J usage is TRBJ1-4, with unresolved D. The germline CDR1 and CDR2 sequences are SQVTM and ANQGSEA. The CDR3 runs to 13 residues. V was trimmed by 7 bases and J by 4 bases, leaving 13 bases between them. For the CDR3, the DNA is TGCAGCGGCTCATCTGAGATTAATGAAAAACTGTTTTTT. Translated, it gives CSGSSEINEKLFF.